A single sample gave rise to the 9 T cell receptor beta chains below, sequenced in a study of Graves' ophthalmopathy and Graves' hyperthyroidism. Scientists amplified the TCR beta CDR3 regions from RNA transcripts. Second-round multiplex PCR came after first-round RT-PCR with HTBI primers. TCRdb used MiXCR to reprocess the multiplex PCR reads, holding one entry per CDR3 protein. The sample holds around 660,000 distinct CDR3 sequences; 35% to 50% are singletons and the top ten take roughly 3%. What was sequenced was peripheral blood. The receptors derive from an adult man with Graves' ophthalmopathy.

The J gene is TRBJ2-3, the V gene TRBV7-9, with D perhaps TRBD2 (5 bases). Germline V gene sequence: CDR1 SEHNR, CDR2 FQNEAQ (reference sequence). The CDR3 loop spans 15 amino acids. The ends were cut back, 2 bases at V and 8 bases at J, with 17 bases in the middle. CDR3 bases: TGTGCCAGCAGCTTAACAAAGGACTCCACGAGTACGCAGTATTTT. Translated, it gives CASSLTKDSTSTQYF.

This clonotype came up many times. The V gene is TRBV7-8, the J gene TRBJ2-7; TRBD2 aligns across 10 bases. This CDR3 has 17 amino acids. The V segment lost 6 bases and the J segment 5 bases; nucleotides outside the gene matches: 16. Germline CDR1 is SGHVS and CDR2 is FQNEAQ. In DNA, the CDR3 is TGTGCCAGCAGACCCCTCGAGGGCCCTAGCGGGAGAAACGAGCAGTACTTC. Amino acid sequence: CASRPLEGPSGRNEQYF.

The chain recombines TRBV2 with TRBJ1-2; D gene unclear. This CDR3 has 9 residues. V dropped 4 bases and J dropped 9 bases, with 3 bases sitting between them. Per the germline V gene, CDR1 is SNHLY and CDR2 is FYNNEI. The CDR3 reads CASSASYTF. CDR3 nucleotides: TGTGCCAGCAGTGCCAGCTACACCTTC.

The chain uses TRBV29-1 and TRBJ1-6; D unclear. Germline values: CDR1 SQVTM, CDR2 ANQGSEA. Trimming removed 8 bases at V and 6 bases at J, with 14 bases between. The CDR3 sequence is 13 residues long. For the CDR3, the DNA is TGCAGCCGTTCACCAGGCCCTAATTCACCCCTCCACTTT. As protein: CSRSPGPNSPLHF.

This chain links TRBV20-1 with TRBJ2-5; the match to TRBD1 covers 9 bases. This CDR3 has 13 residues. The V and J ends lost 3 bases and 6 bases, in that order; junction bases with no gene match: 5. The V gene's germline CDR1 is DFQATT and CDR2 SNEGSKA (reference sequence). The CDR3 sequence: CSASPTGGKTQYF. The CDR3 DNA is TGCAGTGCTAGCCCGACAGGGGGAAAGACCCAGTACTTC.

The chain links TRBV7-9 to TRBJ2-4, with D perhaps TRBD1 (6 bases). The germline V and J ends were trimmed by 2 bases and 12 bases, with 14 bases remaining between them. Germline assignment: CDR1 SEHNR and CDR2 FQNEAQ (reference sequence). The CDR3 covers 13 residues. The CDR3 loop reads CASSLTGTGNQYF. CDR3 sequence (DNA): TGTGCCAGCAGCTTAACAGGGACGGGCAATCAGTACTTC.

This clonotype appeared once. A much larger clone lies a single base off, so this may be a read error. This chain joins TRBV29-1 and TRBJ1-2, with 7 positions matching TRBD1. CDR3 length equals 12 residues. From germline, CDR1 is SQVTM and CDR2 ANQGSEA. CDR3 DNA sequence: TGCAGTGCTATAGTCGGACAGGCTTACTACACCTTC. It yields the protein CSAIVGQAYYTF. The full variable domain, completed using reference TRBV29-1 and TRBJ1-2, is SAVISQKPSRDICQRGTSLTIQCQVDSQVTMMFWYRQQPGQSLTLIATANQGSEATYESGFVIDKFPISRPNLTFSTLTVSNMSPEDSSIYLCSAIVGQAYYTFGSGTRLTVV.

The V and J genes are TRBV5-1 and TRBJ2-7, with a possible D match to TRBD2 (6 bases). The CDR3 has 18 residues. Germline CDR1 SGHRS, CDR2 YFSETQ. V gave up 0 bases and J gave up 4 bases, with 23 bases separating them. CDR3 sequence: CASSLGGFLWSGEYEQYF. The CDR3 bases are TGCGCCAGCAGCTTGGGCGGGTTCCTCTGGTCGGGAGAATACGAGCAGTACTTC.

The chain couples TRBV5-8 to TRBJ1-1; weak D call: TRBD1 (5 bases). CDR3 length: 17 amino acids. Germline values: CDR1 SGHTS, CDR2 YDEGEE. V gave up 1 base and J gave up 0 bases, with 16 bases separating them. In DNA, the CDR3 is TGTGCCAGCAGCTTGCGCGTGGGGTGGGGCGTGAACACTGAAGCTTTCTTT. Translated, it gives CASSLRVGWGVNTEAFF.